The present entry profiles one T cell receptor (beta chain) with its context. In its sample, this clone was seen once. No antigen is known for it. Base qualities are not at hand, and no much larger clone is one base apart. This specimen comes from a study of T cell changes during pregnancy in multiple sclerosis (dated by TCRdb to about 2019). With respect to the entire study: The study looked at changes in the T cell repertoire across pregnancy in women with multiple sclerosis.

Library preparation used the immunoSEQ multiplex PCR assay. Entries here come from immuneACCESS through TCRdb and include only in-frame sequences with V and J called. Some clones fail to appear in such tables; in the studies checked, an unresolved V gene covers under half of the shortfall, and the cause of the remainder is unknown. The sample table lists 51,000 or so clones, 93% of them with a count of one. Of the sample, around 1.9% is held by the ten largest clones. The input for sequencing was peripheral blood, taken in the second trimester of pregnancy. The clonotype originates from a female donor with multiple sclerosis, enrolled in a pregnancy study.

CDR3 protein: CASSLIRAAGGPGTDTQYF. The DNA reads as follows: TGCGCCAGCAGCTTGATCAGGGCCGCGGGAGGGCCGGGCACAGATACGCAGTATTTT. Recombination connected TRBV5-1 to TRBJ2-3; 9 central bases correspond to TRBD2. The CDR3 has 19 amino acids, counting the end cysteine and phenylalanine. The CDR3 DNA has 57 bases and is translated from base 1. Relative to germline, V is missing 1 base and J is missing 1 base, with 13 bases of the junction outside any gene match. CDR1 and CDR2 were assigned from the germline V gene as SGHRS and YFSETQ.